The clone carrying this TCR beta chain was counted a few times. Profiled with immunoSEQ multiplex PCR; TCRdb holds only in-frame clones, not every one. The data contain more than 450,000 clones, 60% to 85% of them singletons. The sample belongs to a study of shared clonotypes between healthy human individuals. The CDR3 extends over 14 amino acids. In germline, CDR1 is MDHEN, CDR2 SYDVKM. V was cut by 7 bases and J by 0 bases, with 10 bases left in between. The specimen sequenced was PBMCs. The origin of this receptor is a woman aged 40-49 years in good health. Some clones in this sample may be carry-over from other donors' samples. The chain employs TRBV28 and TRBJ1-3; weak D call: TRBD1 (5 bases). CDR3 nucleotides: TGTGCCAGCAAGAGGGGAGTCTCTGGAAACACCATATATTTT. It specifies CASKRGVSGNTIYF.